The following is a T cell receptor beta chain sequence with its context. The data belong to a study of cytomegalovirus exposure and HLA in healthy donors. The CDR3 has 17 amino acids. Germline lookup yields CDR1 SGDLS and CDR2 YYNGEE. V dropped 3 bases and J dropped 0; count of bases not matched to a gene: 9. Profiling relied on immunoSEQ multiplex PCR, and the TCRdb table lists in-frame clones only, not all of them. Seen here are 70,000 or so clones, 94% observed once, and the top ten hold about 1.6%. This sequence joins TRBV9 and TRBJ1-2; 9 nucleotides match TRBD1. The TCR sequence derives from a man aged 18 to 30 in good health and CMV-seropositive. The sample consisted of PBMCs. The CDR3 sequence: CASSGRDREGANYGYTF. CDR3 in DNA: TGTGCCAGCAGCGGGAGGGACAGGGAAGGAGCTAACTATGGCTACACCTTC.